These T cell receptor beta chains were read from a single sample in a study of early T cells in non-severe SARS-CoV-2 infection. One entry per CDR3 protein, called by TCRdb with MiXCR from the 5' RACE reads. The sample shows 75,000 to 90,000 distinct CDR3 sequences, over 10% of them seen only once. Sequences were obtained from whole blood. These receptor sequences come from an adult who was a healthcare worker with PCR-confirmed SARS-CoV-2 infection or an uninfected control (not recorded which). Both conserved end residues are part of each CDR3. A D gene is named only where the DNA matches it firmly. Size is stated for part of the rows, as once, few or many counts, or as a class when the clone is expanded.

TRBV29-1,few,TRBJ1-1,TRBD1,12,TGCAGCGCCGGACAGGGGGTCACTGAAGCTTTCTTT,CSAGQGVTEAFF
TRBV12-3/TRBV12-4,NA,TRBJ2-2,NA,16,TGTGCCAGCAGTTTCCTCTATCAGCTGAACACCGGGGAGCTGTTTTTT,CASSFLYQLNTGELFF
TRBV5-1,many,TRBJ2-1,NA,16,TGCGCCAGCAGCTTAGGGGTGAGGAGCTCCTACAATGAGCAGTTCTTC,CASSLGVRSSYNEQFF
TRBV2,NA,TRBJ1-4,NA,14,TGTGCCAGCAGTGACCCCAAGGTCGGTGAAAAACTGTTTTTT,CASSDPKVGEKLFF
TRBV19,many,TRBJ2-6,NA,16,TGTGCCAGTACCCGGCTCCTGGGGTCTGGGGCCAACGTCCTGACTTTC,CASTRLLGSGANVLTF
TRBV20-1,NA,TRBJ1-1,TRBD1,15,TGCAGTGCTCCCCAAGGGACAGCGAAAAACACTGAAGCTTTCTTT,CSAPQGTAKNTEAFF
TRBV20-1,many,TRBJ2-3,TRBD2,14,TGCAGTGCCCCCGGGGGGGGTGCCACAGATACGCAGTATTTT,CSAPGGGATDTQYF
TRBV29-1,NA,TRBJ1-2,NA,11,TGCAGCGTACCCGGCGGCTATGGCTACACCTTC,CSVPGGYGYTF
TRBV5-5,many,TRBJ2-3,NA,16,TGTGCCAGCAGCCGATCGGGCCCTTCTAGCACAGATACGCAGTATTTT,CASSRSGPSSTDTQYF
TRBV7-9,NA,TRBJ2-1,TRBD1,15,TGTGCCAGCAGCTCCCCGGGACAGGGGTTGGATGAGCAGTTCTTC,CASSSPGQGLDEQFF
TRBV11-2,NA,TRBJ1-2,NA,14,TGTGCCAGCAGCCCGGGACCCTGGCTGTCCGGCTACACCTTC,CASSPGPWLSGYTF
TRBV29-1,NA,TRBJ1-1,TRBD1,12,TGCAGCGCCGCAGGGGGTAGCACTGAAGCTTTCTTT,CSAAGGSTEAFF
TRBV20-1,few,TRBJ2-6,TRBD1,15,TGCAGTGCTATCGACAGGGGCTCTGGGGCCAACGTCCTGACTTTC,CSAIDRGSGANVLTF
TRBV12-3/TRBV12-4,few,TRBJ2-7,NA,18,TGTGCCAGCAGTCCAACGGTGCAGGGAATAAGCGGCTCCTACGAGCAGTACTTC,CASSPTVQGISGSYEQYF
TRBV15,NA,TRBJ2-7,NA,14,TGTGCCACCAGCAGAGATTTCCCCCGCTACGAGCAGTACTTC,CATSRDFPRYEQYF
TRBV28,few,TRBJ1-2,NA,13,TGTGCCAGCGGCAGACTGGGGCCCTATGGCTACACCTTC,CASGRLGPYGYTF
TRBV5-6,few,TRBJ1-3,NA,18,TGTGCCAGCAGCCGAAGGATTCGAGGAGGTCGGGAGGCAAACACCATATATTTT,CASSRRIRGGREANTIYF
TRBV18,few,TRBJ2-5,TRBD1,14,TGTGCCAGCTCACGGGACAGGGGGCAAGAGACCCAGTACTTC,CASSRDRGQETQYF
TRBV7-8,NA,TRBJ2-7,NA,17,TGTGCCAGCAGCCCGTTCCACACCGGGACACTGAACCATGAGCAGTACTTC,CASSPFHTGTLNHEQYF
TRBV6-5,many,TRBJ2-3,TRBD2,14,TGTGCCAGCAGTTTCAGCGGGAGCGGAGATACGCAGTATTTT,CASSFSGSGDTQYF
TRBV30,many,TRBJ2-5,TRBD2,13,TGTGCCGGCCAGCGGGAGGAGGTAGAGACCCAGTACTTC,CAGQREEVETQYF
TRBV7-2,few,TRBJ1-1,NA,14,TGTGCCAGCAGTAAAAGGTGGAGGAACACTGAAGCTTTCTTT,CASSKRWRNTEAFF